One TCR beta chain is described in this entry. Its antigen is unidentified. Assay: immunoSEQ multiplex PCR; the TCRdb copy retains only in-frame clones and omits some. The sample has over 65,000 clones, 60% to 80% seen once. The sort gate was single viable CD3+CD4+CD8-CD45RO+ cells for memory CD4+ T cells. The data were taken from a study of memory CD4+ T cells and cytomegalovirus serostatus. General study findings and limits: A US-trained random forest predicted CMV serostatus with median AUC approximately 0.9.

The germline V and J ends were trimmed by 4 bases and 6 bases, with 9 bases remaining between them. The germline V gene has CDR1 SNHLY and CDR2 FYNNEI. This CDR3 has 12 amino acids. The clonotype comes from an adult in good health and CMV-seropositive. The sample was memory CD4+ T cells from blood. The V gene is TRBV2, the J gene TRBJ1-2, with a tentative D call TRBD1 (5 bases). CDR3 DNA sequence: TGTGCCAGCAGTGCCCAGGGAGATGGCTACACCTTC. Translating gives CASSAQGDGYTF.